This T cell receptor beta chain was identified during a study of technical replicates of blood from a few donors. Clones were read by immunoSEQ multiplex PCR, and TCRdb kept only the in-frame ones, dropping some. The sample lists 75,000 to 100,000 clones; 85% to 95% were seen once. V lost 4 bases, J lost 3 bases, and 19 bases lay in between. Per germline, CDR1 SGHNT and CDR2 YYREEE (reference sequence). The CDR3 is 16 residues long. J is TRBJ1-2 and V is TRBV5-4; possibly TRBD1 for D (5 bases). The receptor comes from a human donor in good health. The sequenced material came from T cells isolated from PBMCs. The CDR3 loop is CASSRSGTSSYYGYTF. CDR3 nucleotide sequence: TGTGCCAGCAGCCGCTCCGGGACTAGCTCTTACTATGGCTACACCTTC. Using reference TRBV5-4 and TRBJ1-2 for the parts outside the CDR3, the full variable domain is ETGVTQSPTHLIKTRGQQVTLRCSSQSGHNTVSWYQQALGQGPQFIFQYYREEENGRGNFPPRFSGLQFPNYSSELNVNALELDDSALYLCASSRSGTSSYYGYTFGSGTRLTVV.